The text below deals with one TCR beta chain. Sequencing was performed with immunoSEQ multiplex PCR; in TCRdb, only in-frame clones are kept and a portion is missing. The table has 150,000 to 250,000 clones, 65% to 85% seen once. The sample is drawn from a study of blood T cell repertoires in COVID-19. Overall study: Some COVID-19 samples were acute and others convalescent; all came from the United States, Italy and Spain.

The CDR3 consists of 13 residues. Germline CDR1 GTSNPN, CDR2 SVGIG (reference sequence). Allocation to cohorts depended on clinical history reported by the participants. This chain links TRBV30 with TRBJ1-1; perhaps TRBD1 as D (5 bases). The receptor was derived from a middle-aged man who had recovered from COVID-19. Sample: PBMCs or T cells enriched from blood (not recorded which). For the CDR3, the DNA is TGTTCGGGCAGGGCTATTGTATTCACTGAAGCTTTCTTT. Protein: CSGRAIVFTEAFF.